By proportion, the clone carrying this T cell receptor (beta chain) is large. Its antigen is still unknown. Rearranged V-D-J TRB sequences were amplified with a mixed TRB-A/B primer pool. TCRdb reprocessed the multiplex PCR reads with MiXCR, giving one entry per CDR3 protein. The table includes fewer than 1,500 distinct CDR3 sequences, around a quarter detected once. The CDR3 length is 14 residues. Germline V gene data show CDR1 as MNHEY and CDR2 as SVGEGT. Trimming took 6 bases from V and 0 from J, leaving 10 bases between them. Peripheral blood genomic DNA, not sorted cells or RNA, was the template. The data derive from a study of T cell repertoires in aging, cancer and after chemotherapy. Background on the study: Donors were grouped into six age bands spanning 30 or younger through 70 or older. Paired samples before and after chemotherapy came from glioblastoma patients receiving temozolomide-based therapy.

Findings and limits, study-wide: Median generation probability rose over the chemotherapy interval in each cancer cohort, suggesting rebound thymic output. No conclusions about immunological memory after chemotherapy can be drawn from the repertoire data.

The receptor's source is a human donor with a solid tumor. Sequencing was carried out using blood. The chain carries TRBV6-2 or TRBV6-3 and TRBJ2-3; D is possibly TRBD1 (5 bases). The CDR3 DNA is TGTGCCAGCAGAGCAGGGTACAGCACAGATACGCAGTATTTT. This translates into CASRAGYSTDTQYF.